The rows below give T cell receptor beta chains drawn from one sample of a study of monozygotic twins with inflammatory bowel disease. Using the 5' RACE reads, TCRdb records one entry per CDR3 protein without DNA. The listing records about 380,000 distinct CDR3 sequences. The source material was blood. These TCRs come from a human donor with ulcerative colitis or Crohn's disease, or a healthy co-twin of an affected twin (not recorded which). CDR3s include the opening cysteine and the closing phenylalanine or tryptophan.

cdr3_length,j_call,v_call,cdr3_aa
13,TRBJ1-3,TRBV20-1,CSASTGAGNTIYF
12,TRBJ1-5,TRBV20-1,CSARVSGQPQHF
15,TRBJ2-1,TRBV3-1,CASSQETGLRNEQFF
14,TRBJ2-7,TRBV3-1,CASSQEGGPYEQYF
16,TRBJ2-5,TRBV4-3,CASSQGYRDRQETQYF
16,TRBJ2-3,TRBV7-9,CASSTPTGWGTDTQYF
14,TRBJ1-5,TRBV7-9,CASSLGDSDQPQHF
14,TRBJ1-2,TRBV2,CASSPQGTVYGYTF
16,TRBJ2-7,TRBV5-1,CASSLASGGRPWEQYF
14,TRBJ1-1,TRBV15,CATSGGPVNTEAFF
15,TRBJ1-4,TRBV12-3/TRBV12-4,CASSLRGHPNEKLFF
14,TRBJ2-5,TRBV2,CASSVSGTEETQYF
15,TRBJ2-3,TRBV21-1,CASIYRDRGRDTQYF
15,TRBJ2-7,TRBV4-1,CASSHPRQGSYEQYF
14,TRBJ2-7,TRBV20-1,CSATRYRGRYEQYF
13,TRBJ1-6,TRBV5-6,CASRGRENSPLHF
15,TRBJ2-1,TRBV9,CASSVDRDPYNEQFF
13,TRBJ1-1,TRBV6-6,CASRAGIRTEAFF
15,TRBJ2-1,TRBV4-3,CASSQEGGGRNEQFF
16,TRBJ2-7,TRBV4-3,CASSQAPGQRVYEQYF
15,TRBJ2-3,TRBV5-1,CASSFVSASTDTQYF